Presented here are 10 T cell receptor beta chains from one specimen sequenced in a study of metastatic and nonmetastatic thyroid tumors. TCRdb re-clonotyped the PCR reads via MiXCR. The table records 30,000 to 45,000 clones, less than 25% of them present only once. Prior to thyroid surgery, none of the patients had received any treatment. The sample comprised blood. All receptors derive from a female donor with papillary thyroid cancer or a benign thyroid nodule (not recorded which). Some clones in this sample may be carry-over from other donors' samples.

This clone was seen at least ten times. The CDR3 coding sequence is TGCAGTGCTAGCGAACTAGCGGGAGGGGCCTACGAGCAGTACTTC. The encoded protein is CSASELAGGAYEQYF. This chain links TRBV20-1 with TRBJ2-7; 13 nucleotides line up with TRBD2. Germline V gene data show CDR1 as DFQATT and CDR2 as SNEGSKA (reference sequence). The CDR3 spans 15 residues. V shed 3 bases, J shed 2 bases, and the junction held 4 bases outside the gene matches.

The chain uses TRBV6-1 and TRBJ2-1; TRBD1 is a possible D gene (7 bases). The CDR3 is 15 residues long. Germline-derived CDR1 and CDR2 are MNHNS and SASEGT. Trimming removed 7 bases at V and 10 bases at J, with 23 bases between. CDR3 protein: CASTAKEGAGVEQFF. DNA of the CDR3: TGTGCCAGCACCGCAAAGGAGGGGGCCGGGGTCGAGCAGTTCTTC.

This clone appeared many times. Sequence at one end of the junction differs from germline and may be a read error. CDR3 sequence (DNA): TGTGCCGGCAGCGTAGCGGGAGGGGAAACCGGGGAGCTGTTTTTT. It specifies CAGSVAGGETGELFF. This chain connects TRBV9 to TRBJ2-2; 11 nucleotides align to TRBD2. Germline CDR1 is SGDLS and CDR2 is YYNGEE. This CDR3 contains 15 residues.

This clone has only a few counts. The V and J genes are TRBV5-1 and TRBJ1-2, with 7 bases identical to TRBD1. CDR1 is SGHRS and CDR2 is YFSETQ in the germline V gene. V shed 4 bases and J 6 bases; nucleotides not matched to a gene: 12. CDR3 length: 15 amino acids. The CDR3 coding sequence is TGCGCCAGCAGCCCCCGGACAGGTCGGGTCGATGGCTACACCTTC. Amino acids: CASSPRTGRVDGYTF.

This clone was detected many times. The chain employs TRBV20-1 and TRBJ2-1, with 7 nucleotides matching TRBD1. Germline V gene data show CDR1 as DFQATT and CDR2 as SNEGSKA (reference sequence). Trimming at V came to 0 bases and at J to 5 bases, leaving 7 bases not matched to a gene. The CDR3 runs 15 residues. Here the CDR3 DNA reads TGCAGTGCTAGAGAGGCGACAGGGAGCCACAATGAGCAGTTCTTC. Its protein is CSAREATGSHNEQFF.

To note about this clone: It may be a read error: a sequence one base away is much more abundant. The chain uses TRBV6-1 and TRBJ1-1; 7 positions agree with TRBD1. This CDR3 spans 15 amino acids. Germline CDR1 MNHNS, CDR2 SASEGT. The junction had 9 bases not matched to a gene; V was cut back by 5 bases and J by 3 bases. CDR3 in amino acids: CASSNGQVGDTEAFF. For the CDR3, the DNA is TGTGCCAGCAGTAACGGACAGGTGGGCGACACTGAAGCTTTCTTT.

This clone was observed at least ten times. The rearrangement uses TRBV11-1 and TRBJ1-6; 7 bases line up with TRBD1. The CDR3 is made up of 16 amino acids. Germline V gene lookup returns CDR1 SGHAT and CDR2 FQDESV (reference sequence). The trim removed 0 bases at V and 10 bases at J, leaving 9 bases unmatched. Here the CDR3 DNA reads TGTGCCAGCAGCTTAGCCGCGTCAAGAGGGGGCTCACCCCTCCACTTT. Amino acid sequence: CASSLAASRGGSPLHF.

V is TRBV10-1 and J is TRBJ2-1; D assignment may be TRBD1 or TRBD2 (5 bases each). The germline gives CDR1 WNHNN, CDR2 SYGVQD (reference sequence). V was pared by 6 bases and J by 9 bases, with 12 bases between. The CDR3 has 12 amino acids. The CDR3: CASSRGSSEQFF. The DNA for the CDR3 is TGCGCCAGCAGCCGGGGCTCCAGTGAGCAGTTCTTC.

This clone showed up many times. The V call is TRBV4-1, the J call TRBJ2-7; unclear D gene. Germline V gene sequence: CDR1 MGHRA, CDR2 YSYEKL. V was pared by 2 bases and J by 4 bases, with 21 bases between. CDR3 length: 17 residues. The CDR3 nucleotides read TGCGCCAGCAGCCAAACTGACCTCGGGTTTTCTCCGTACGAGCAGTACTTC. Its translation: CASSQTDLGFSPYEQYF.

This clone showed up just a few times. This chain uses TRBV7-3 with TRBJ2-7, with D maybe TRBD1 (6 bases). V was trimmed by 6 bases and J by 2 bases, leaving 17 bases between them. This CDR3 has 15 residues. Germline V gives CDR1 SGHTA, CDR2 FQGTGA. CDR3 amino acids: CASRPRGTPPYEQYF. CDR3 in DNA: TGTGCCAGCAGGCCAAGGGGGACACCTCCCTACGAGCAGTACTTC.